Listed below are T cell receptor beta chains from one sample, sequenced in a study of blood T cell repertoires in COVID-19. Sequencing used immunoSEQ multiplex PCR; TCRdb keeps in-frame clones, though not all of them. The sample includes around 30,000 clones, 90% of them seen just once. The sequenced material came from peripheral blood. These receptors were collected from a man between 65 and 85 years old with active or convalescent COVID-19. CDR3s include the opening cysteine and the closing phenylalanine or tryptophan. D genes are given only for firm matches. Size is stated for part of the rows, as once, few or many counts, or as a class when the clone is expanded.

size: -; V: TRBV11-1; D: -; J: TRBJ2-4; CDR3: CASSQERGAKNIQYF; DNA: TGTGCCAGCAGCCAAGAACGGGGAGCCAAAAACATTCAGTACTTC
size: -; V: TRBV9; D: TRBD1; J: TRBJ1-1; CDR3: CASSPGTGGLLVAFF; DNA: TGTGCCAGCAGCCCCGGGACAGGGGGGCTCTTGGTTGCTTTCTTT
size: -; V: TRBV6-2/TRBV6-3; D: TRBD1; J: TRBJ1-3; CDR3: CASSPGQGLGNTIYF; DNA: TGTGCCAGCAGTCCCGGACAGGGCCTTGGAAACACCATATATTTT
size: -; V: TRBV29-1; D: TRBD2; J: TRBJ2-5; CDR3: CSARAGVETQYF; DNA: TGCAGCGCCCGAGCGGGAGTGGAGACCCAGTACTTC
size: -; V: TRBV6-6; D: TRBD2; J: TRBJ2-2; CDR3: CASSPGTSGTGVNGELFF; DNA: TGTGCCAGCAGTCCCGGGACTAGCGGAACGGGGGTGAACGGGGAGCTGTTTTTT
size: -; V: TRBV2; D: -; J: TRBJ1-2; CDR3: CASSEHLDRNRGYTF; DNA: TGTGCCAGCAGTGAACATCTTGACAGGAATCGCGGCTACACCTTC
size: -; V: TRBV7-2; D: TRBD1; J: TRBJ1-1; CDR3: CASSQPEGQGVAFF; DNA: TGTGCCAGCAGCCAACCAGAGGGACAGGGCGTGGCTTTCTTT
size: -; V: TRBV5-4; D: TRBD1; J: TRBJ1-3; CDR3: CASSWTGYSGNTIYF; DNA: TGTGCCAGCAGCTGGACAGGTTACTCTGGAAACACCATATATTTT
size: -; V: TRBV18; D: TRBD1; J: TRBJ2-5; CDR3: CASSLTTGFRETQYF; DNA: TGTGCCAGCTCCCTGACGACAGGGTTTAGAGAGACCCAGTACTTC
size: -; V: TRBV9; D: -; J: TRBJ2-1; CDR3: CASSPRPPGAQYNEQFF; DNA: TGTGCCAGCAGCCCCCGCCCCCCGGGAGCGCAGTATAATGAGCAGTTCTTC
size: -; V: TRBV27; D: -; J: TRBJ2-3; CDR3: CASAFTGGTQYF; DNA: TGTGCCAGCGCATTTACCGGTGGTACGCAGTATTTT
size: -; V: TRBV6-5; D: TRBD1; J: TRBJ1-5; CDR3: CASSPTGGSQPQHF; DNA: TGTGCCAGCAGTCCGACAGGGGGCAGTCAGCCCCAGCATTTT
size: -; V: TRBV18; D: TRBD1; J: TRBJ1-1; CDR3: CASSPPPGQGTEAFF; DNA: TGTGCCAGCTCACCACCTCCGGGACAGGGGACTGAAGCTTTCTTT
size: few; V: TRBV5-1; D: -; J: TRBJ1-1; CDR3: CASSTQVNTEAFF; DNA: TGCGCCAGCAGCACACAGGTGAACACTGAAGCTTTCTTT
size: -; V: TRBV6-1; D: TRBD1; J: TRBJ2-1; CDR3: CASSESSGTGIEQFF; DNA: TGTGCCAGCAGTGAGTCTTCCGGGACAGGGATTGAGCAGTTCTTC
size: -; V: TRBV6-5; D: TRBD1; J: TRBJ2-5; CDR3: CASSYSGTGAETQYF; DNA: TGTGCCAGCAGTTACTCGGGGACAGGGGCAGAGACCCAGTACTTC
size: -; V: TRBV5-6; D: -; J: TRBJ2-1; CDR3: CASSLRRLSSYNEQFF; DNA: TGTGCCAGCAGCTTGAGGCGACTCAGCTCCTACAATGAGCAGTTCTTC
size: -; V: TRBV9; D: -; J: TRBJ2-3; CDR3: CASSQGSPSTDTQYF; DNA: TGTGCCAGCAGCCAAGGGAGCCCTAGCACAGATACGCAGTATTTT
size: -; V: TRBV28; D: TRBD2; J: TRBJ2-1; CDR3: CASSLGGRNYNEQFF; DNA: TGTGCCAGCAGTTTAGGCGGGAGGAACTACAATGAGCAGTTCTTC
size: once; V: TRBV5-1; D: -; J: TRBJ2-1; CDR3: CASSLASAGSYNEQFF; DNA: TGCGCCAGCAGCTTGGCCTCAGCGGGCTCCTACAATGAGCAGTTCTTC
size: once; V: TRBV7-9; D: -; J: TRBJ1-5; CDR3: CASSPAGSNQPQHF; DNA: TGTGCCAGCAGCCCGGCAGGGTCCAATCAGCCCCAGCATTTT
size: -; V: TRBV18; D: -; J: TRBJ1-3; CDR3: CASSPGAVGNTIYF; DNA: TGTGCCAGCTCACCGGGGGCAGTTGGAAACACCATATATTTT
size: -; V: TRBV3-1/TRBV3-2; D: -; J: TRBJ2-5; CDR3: CASSQRRATQETQYF; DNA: TGTGCCAGCAGCCAAAGGAGGGCGACACAAGAGACCCAGTACTTC
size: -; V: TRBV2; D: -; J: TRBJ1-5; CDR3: CASSGTGNQPQHF; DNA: TGTGCCAGCAGTGGGACAGGCAATCAGCCCCAGCATTTT
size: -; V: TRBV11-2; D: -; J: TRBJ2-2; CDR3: CASSLLGALTGELFF; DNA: TGTGCCAGCAGCTTATTAGGGGCGCTCACCGGGGAGCTGTTTTTT
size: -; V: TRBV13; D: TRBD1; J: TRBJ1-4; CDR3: CASSTRTGPDQKLFF; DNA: TGTGCCAGCAGCACTAGGACAGGTCCCGATCAAAAACTGTTTTTT
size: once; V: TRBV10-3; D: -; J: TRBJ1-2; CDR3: CAISQRGSEGYTF; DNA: TGTGCCATCAGTCAACGCGGCTCGGAAGGCTACACCTTC
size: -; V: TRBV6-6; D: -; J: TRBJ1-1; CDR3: CASSPPRALNTEAFF; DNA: TGTGCCAGCAGCCCTCCGAGGGCCTTGAACACTGAAGCTTTCTTT
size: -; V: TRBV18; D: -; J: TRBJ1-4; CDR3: CASSPNTGWVEKLFF; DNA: TGTGCCAGCTCACCCAACACAGGGTGGGTTGAAAAACTGTTTTTT
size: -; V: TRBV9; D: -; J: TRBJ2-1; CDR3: CASSTRVAPYNEQFF; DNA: TGTGCCAGCAGCACCCGGGTTGCGCCCTACAATGAGCAGTTCTTC
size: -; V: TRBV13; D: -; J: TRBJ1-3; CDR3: CASSLASQISGNTIYF; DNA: TGTGCCAGCAGCTTAGCGTCGCAGATCTCTGGAAACACCATATATTTT